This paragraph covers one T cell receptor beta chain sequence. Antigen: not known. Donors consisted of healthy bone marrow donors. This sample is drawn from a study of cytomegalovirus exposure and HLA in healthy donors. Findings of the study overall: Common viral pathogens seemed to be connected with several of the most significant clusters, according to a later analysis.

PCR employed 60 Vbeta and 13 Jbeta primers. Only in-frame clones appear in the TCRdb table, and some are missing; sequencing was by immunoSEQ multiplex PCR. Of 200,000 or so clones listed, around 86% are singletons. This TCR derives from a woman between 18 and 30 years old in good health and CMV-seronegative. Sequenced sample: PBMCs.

The CDR3 sequence is CASSLGGSSYNEQFF. In nucleotides, the CDR3 is TGTGCCAGCAGCTTGGGCGGAAGCTCCTACAATGAGCAGTTCTTC. V is TRBV5-4 and J is TRBJ2-1, with D unclear. CDR1 and CDR2 from the germline V gene are SGHNT and YYREEE (reference sequence). V lost 0 bases, J lost 0 bases, and 7 bases lay in between. The CDR3 is made up of 15 amino acids.